These 21 T cell receptor beta chains came from one sample sequenced in a study of cytomegalovirus exposure and HLA in healthy donors. The PCR was carried out with 60 Vbeta primers and 13 Jbeta primers. TCRdb's table, derived via immunoSEQ multiplex PCR, lists solely in-frame clones and lacks some. The repertoire has a few hundred thousand clones, about 85% of them found once; the top ten carry roughly 10%. Material: PBMCs. These receptors all stem from a woman in her forties or fifties in good health and CMV-seropositive.

The gene calls are TRBV27 and TRBJ2-7, with TRBD1 matching 9 bases. The V segment lost 0 bases and the J segment 0 bases; nucleotides outside the gene matches: 3. Germline assignment: CDR1 MNHEY and CDR2 SMNVEV (reference sequence). This CDR3 comprises 16 residues. The CDR3 DNA is TGTGCCAGCAGTTTATCGGGGACAGGGAGCTCCTACGAGCAGTACTTC. This gives the protein CASSLSGTGSSYEQYF.

The rearrangement links TRBV9 to TRBJ1-1, with 11 positions matching TRBD1. The germline gives CDR1 SGDLS, CDR2 YYNGEE. V lost 4 bases to trimming and J lost 0 bases; unmatched junction nucleotides: 5. CDR3 length equals 16 residues. The CDR3 reads CASSYGQGAMNTEAFF. The CDR3 bases are TGTGCCAGCAGCTACGGACAGGGGGCCATGAACACTGAAGCTTTCTTT.

This chain links TRBV4-2 with TRBJ2-7; D possibly corresponds to TRBD2 (5 bases). The V gene lost 4 bases and the J gene lost 6 bases, with 16 bases spanning the gap. Germline V lookup: CDR1 LGHNA, CDR2 YNFKEQ. The CDR3 loop spans 14 amino acids. CDR3 bases: TGTGCCAGCAGCCCGATGGACTCGTCGGCCGAGCAGTACTTC. This translates into CASSPMDSSAEQYF.

A single count supports this clone. This chain links TRBV14 with TRBJ2-5, with 8 bases lining up with TRBD2. The CDR3 spans 13 residues. Trimming took 6 bases from V and 5 from J; bases not matched to a gene: 5. The V gene's germline CDR1 is SGHDN and CDR2 FVKESK. The CDR3 DNA reads as TGTGCCAGCAGACTAGCGGCGGGGGAGACCCAGTACTTC. The encoded protein is CASRLAAGETQYF. The variable domain in full, completed from reference TRBV14 and TRBJ2-5, reads EAGVTQFPSHSVIEKGQTVTLRCDPISGHDNLYWYRRVMGKEIKFLLHFVKESKQDESGMPNNRFLAERTGGTYSTLKVQPAELEDSGVYFCASRLAAGETQYFGPGTRLLVL.

The CDR3, as DNA: TGTGCCAGCAGCCCTGGCGCTGCCAGGGAGACCCAGTACTTC. As protein: CASSPGAARETQYF. The chain links TRBV9 to TRBJ2-5; D is ambiguous. Germline values: CDR1 SGDLS, CDR2 YYNGEE. V was pared by 4 bases and J by 5 bases, with 15 bases between. The CDR3 covers 14 residues. The whole variable domain, remainder taken from reference TRBV9 and TRBJ2-5, is DSGVTQTPKHLITATGQRVTLRCSPRSGDLSVYWYQQSLDQGLQFLIQYYNGEERAKGNILERFSAQQFPDLHSELNLSSLELGDSALYFCASSPGAARETQYFGPGTRLLVL.

The CDR3 coding sequence is TGTGCCAGTATCAGGGGGCGAACTGAAGCTTTCTTT. Its translation: CASIRGRTEAFF. J is TRBJ1-1 and V is TRBV19, with 8 positions matching TRBD1. With 7 bases clipped from V and 5 bases from J, the junction kept 3 bases outside the gene matches. The CDR3 has 12 residues. Germline loops: CDR1 LNHDA, CDR2 SQIVND (reference sequence).

The genes are TRBV4-3 and TRBJ2-5, with 7 nucleotides matching TRBD1. Germline lookup yields CDR1 LGHNA and CDR2 YSLEER. V shed 1 base, J shed 2 bases, and the junction held 4 bases outside the gene matches. This CDR3 is 15 amino acids long. CDR3 in DNA: TGCGCCAGCAGCCAAGTGCGACAGGGACAAGAGACCCAGTACTTC. Translation: CASSQVRQGQETQYF.

This chain uses TRBV5-1 with TRBJ1-2, with D maybe TRBD1 (5 bases). CDR3 length: 14 residues. Trimming pared 2 bases from V and 3 bases from J, leaving 11 bases between. Germline CDR1 SGHRS, CDR2 YFSETQ. This chain's CDR3 is CASSFSRGDYGYTF. CDR3 coding DNA: TGCGCCAGCAGCTTTTCAAGGGGCGACTATGGCTACACCTTC.

V is TRBV27 and J is TRBJ1-6; D possibly corresponds to TRBD1 (6 bases). Germline CDR1 is MNHEY and CDR2 is SMNVEV (reference sequence). Deletions cut 5 bases from V and 6 bases from J, with 11 bases between. This CDR3 is 14 amino acids long. The CDR3, as DNA: TGTGCCAGCAGTCGGACAGCGACTAATTCACCCCTCCACTTT. Encoded protein: CASSRTATNSPLHF.

In its sample, this clone was seen a few times. The gene calls are TRBV6-6 and TRBJ1-5; 9 bases agree with TRBD1. The CDR3 runs to 15 residues. V lost 4 bases and J lost 11; bases outside the gene matches: 12. Germline V lookup: CDR1 MNHNY, CDR2 SVGAGI (reference sequence). The CDR3 here is CASSLSGQGNWAQHF. CDR3 in DNA: TGTGCCAGCAGTTTGTCGGGACAGGGCAATTGGGCCCAGCATTTT.

The chain links TRBV20-1 to TRBJ2-1, with D unclear. The germline CDR1 and CDR2 sequences are DFQATT and SNEGSKA (reference sequence). V was shortened by 8 bases and J by 5 bases, with 7 bases between the two germline ends. This CDR3 is 10 amino acids long. The DNA of the CDR3 is TGCAGTCCTTATGACAATGAGCAGTTCTTC. This codes for CSPYDNEQFF.

The rearrangement uses TRBV6-6 and TRBJ2-1; D is possibly TRBD1 (8 bases). CDR1 and CDR2 from the germline V gene are MNHNY and SVGAGI (reference sequence). Trimming removed 6 bases from V and 5 bases from J, with 17 bases in between. The CDR3 has 15 amino acids. CDR3 residues: CASRQGGPLDNEQFF. CDR3 DNA sequence: TGTGCCAGCAGACAGGGGGGGCCCCTAGACAATGAGCAGTTCTTC.

The V and J genes are TRBV5-6 and TRBJ1-5; D uncertain. The germline V and J ends were trimmed by 1 base and 0 bases, with 5 bases remaining between them. CDR1 is SGHDT, CDR2 YYEEEE, per germline. The CDR3 runs to 14 residues. The CDR3 DNA sequence: TGTGCCAGCAGCTTGTATAATAGCAATCAGCCCCAGCATTTT. Its protein is CASSLYNSNQPQHF. Full variable domain (remainder filled in from reference TRBV5-6 and TRBJ1-5): DAGVTQSPTHLIKTRGQQVTLRCSPKSGHDTVSWYQQALGQGPQFIFQYYEEEERQRGNFPDRFSGHQFPNYSSELNVNALLLGDSALYLCASSLYNSNQPQHFGDGTRLSIL.

This rearrangement joins TRBV2 to TRBJ2-7; D call uncertain. V shed 8 bases and J shed 0 bases, with 14 bases lying between them. The CDR3 has 14 residues. The V gene's germline CDR1 is SNHLY and CDR2 FYNNEI. The CDR3 coding sequence is TGTGCCAGCGGGTCAGGTATTAGCTCCTACGAGCAGTACTTC. Translated: CASGSGISSYEQYF.

The V and J genes are TRBV5-1 and TRBJ2-5, with 7 nucleotides matching TRBD2. The CDR3 totals 15 residues. Germline V CDR1 and CDR2: SGHRS, YFSETQ. Germline trimming cut 2 bases from V and 5 bases from J; bases unmatched to any gene: 9. Here the CDR3 reads CASSFGTVGGETQYF. For the CDR3, the DNA is TGCGCCAGCAGCTTTGGGACGGTGGGAGGGGAGACCCAGTACTTC.

The chain is built from TRBV30 and TRBJ1-2; D is possibly TRBD1 (5 bases). This CDR3 spans 12 amino acids. Germline loops: CDR1 GTSNPN, CDR2 SVGIG (reference sequence). V dropped 5 bases and J dropped 6 bases, with 13 bases sitting between them. CDR3 loop: CAWLRGAHGYTF. The DNA of the CDR3 is TGTGCCTGGTTAAGGGGTGCTCATGGCTACACCTTC.

Only one count was recorded for this clone. The genes are TRBV10-3 and TRBJ1-5, with D perhaps TRBD1 (5 bases). The CDR3 spans 17 residues. Germline V gene sequence: CDR1 ENHRY, CDR2 SYGVKD. The V gene lost 0 bases and the J gene lost 0 bases, with 12 bases spanning the gap. The CDR3 loop is CAISESGPGYSNQPQHF. The CDR3 region has the DNA TGTGCCATCAGTGAGTCGGGGCCAGGGTATAGCAATCAGCCCCAGCATTTT.

This chain connects TRBV2 to TRBJ1-2, with TRBD1 matching 7 bases. V lost 7 bases to trimming and J lost 1 base; unmatched junction nucleotides: 3. CDR3 length equals 13 residues. CDR1 and CDR2 from the germline V gene are SNHLY and FYNNEI. The CDR3 here is CASTGQDNYGYTF. In DNA, the CDR3 is TGTGCCAGCACCGGACAGGATAACTATGGCTACACCTTC.

CDR3 loop: CASSAQGGSLYEQYF. Written as DNA, the CDR3 is TGTGCCAGCAGTGCTCAGGGGGGATCCCTCTACGAGCAGTACTTC. The gene calls are TRBV6-5 and TRBJ2-7; perhaps TRBD1 as D (7 bases). The CDR3 is 15 amino acids. CDR1 and CDR2 from the germline V gene are MNHEY and SVGAGI. The V end lost 5 bases, the J end lost 3 bases, and 17 bases lay between the germline ends.

The chain combines TRBV19 with TRBJ2-2, with D maybe TRBD1 (5 bases). Trimming left V 1 base short and J 5 bases short, with 14 bases between. CDR3 size: 16 residues. Per the germline V gene, CDR1 is LNHDA and CDR2 is SQIVND (reference sequence). In DNA, the CDR3 is TGTGCCAGTAGTATAGTACGGCAGGGATTAACCGGGGAGCTGTTTTTT. Translating gives CASSIVRQGLTGELFF. Complete variable domain (other parts from reference TRBV19 and TRBJ2-2): DGGITQSPKYLFRKEGQNVTLSCEQNLNHDAMYWYRQDPGQGLRLIYYSQIVNDFQKGDIAEGYSVSREKKESFPLTVTSAQKNPTAFYLCASSIVRQGLTGELFFGEGSRLTVL.

The V gene is TRBV5-5, the J gene TRBJ2-3; a weak D match, TRBD2 (5 bases). This CDR3 has 15 residues. The ends were cut back, 2 bases at V and 2 bases at J, with 12 bases in the middle. CDR1 and CDR2 from the germline V gene are SGHKS and YYEKEE (reference sequence). The CDR3 sequence: CASSFSAQITDTQYF. CDR3 nucleotide sequence: TGTGCCAGCAGCTTTAGCGCCCAGATCACAGATACGCAGTATTTT.